These 18 T cell receptor beta chains were sequenced from one sample in a study of cytomegalovirus exposure and HLA in healthy donors. Amplification used 60 Vbeta primers and 13 Jbeta primers. Here immunoSEQ multiplex PCR was the method, and the copy in TCRdb shows in-frame clones only, minus some. The sample includes some 95,000 clones, around four fifths seen only once; the top ten take less than 9.5%. The sequencing input was PBMCs. Receptors were obtained from a middle-aged man in good health and CMV-seropositive.

V gene TRBV7-9 combines with J gene TRBJ1-4, with D possibly being TRBD1 (6 bases). Per germline, CDR1 SEHNR and CDR2 FQNEAQ (reference sequence). The CDR3 spans 14 residues. Trimming stripped 5 bases from V and 7 bases from J, with 14 bases between. The DNA of the CDR3 is TGTGCCAGCAGCGCGGACAGCTTGGGTGAAAAACTGTTTTTT. It yields the protein CASSADSLGEKLFF.

The count of this clone is one. The chain has TRBV5-1 and TRBJ2-4, with 7 bases that match TRBD2. CDR3 size: 17 residues. V lost 3 bases to trimming and J lost 2 bases; unmatched junction nucleotides: 11. Per the germline V gene, CDR1 is SGHRS and CDR2 is YFSETQ. The DNA of the CDR3 is TGCGCCAGCAGCTGGGGGGGAGGGGTTGAGACCAAAAACATTCAGTACTTC. It translates to CASSWGGGVETKNIQYF.

J is TRBJ1-1 and V is TRBV9; maybe TRBD1 (6 bases). V lost 3 bases to trimming and J lost 2 bases, with 11 bases between them. CDR3 length: 14 amino acids. Germline V gene data show CDR1 as SGDLS and CDR2 as YYNGEE. CDR3 in DNA: TGTGCCAGCAGCGACAGGGCCAGAAACACTGAAGCTTTCTTT. Amino acids: CASSDRARNTEAFF.

The DNA for the CDR3 is TGTGCCAGCTCCGGGCAAGGGGGTAATTCACCCCTCCACTTT. The encoded protein is CASSGQGGNSPLHF. The chain couples TRBV18 to TRBJ1-6, with a tentative D call TRBD1 (6 bases). V lost 6 bases, J lost 6 bases, and 12 bases lay in between. There are 14 residues in the CDR3. From germline, CDR1 is KGHSH and CDR2 LQKENI. Drawing the rest from reference TRBV18 and TRBJ1-6, the complete variable domain is NAGVMQNPRHLVRRRGQEARLRCSPMKGHSHVYWYRQLPEEGLKFMVYLQKENIIDESGMPKERFSAEFPKEGPSILRIQQVVRGDSAAYFCASSGQGGNSPLHFGNGTRLTVT.

The V and J genes are TRBV27 and TRBJ1-1; no reliable D call. The V gene lost 2 bases and the J gene lost 6 bases, with 10 bases spanning the gap. The CDR3 length is 13 residues. Germline V gene sequence: CDR1 MNHEY, CDR2 SMNVEV (reference sequence). Here the CDR3 reads CASSLEGMAEAFF. CDR3 sequence (DNA): TGTGCCAGCAGTTTAGAGGGAATGGCTGAAGCTTTCTTT.

This chain links TRBV5-1 with TRBJ1-4; TRBD1 matches at 7 bases. The CDR3 runs to 13 residues. The V gene end was trimmed by 7 bases and the J gene end by 5 bases; junction bases not matched to a gene: 5. Germline values: CDR1 SGHRS, CDR2 YFSETQ. The chain's CDR3 is CASSGQNNEKLFF. The CDR3 nucleotides are TGCGCCAGCTCGGGACAGAACAATGAAAAACTGTTTTTT.

V and J are TRBV7-9 and TRBJ2-3, with 11 bases identical to TRBD2. Germline V gene sequence: CDR1 SEHNR, CDR2 FQNEAQ (reference sequence). With V trimmed by 0 bases and J by 2 bases, 1 base remained unmatched. CDR3 length: 16 residues. This chain's CDR3 is CASSLATSGVTDTQYF. The CDR3 DNA follows: TGTGCCAGCAGCTTAGCGACTAGCGGGGTCACAGATACGCAGTATTTT.

V usage is TRBV27 and J usage is TRBJ2-5, with D perhaps TRBD2 (7 bases). Germline V gene lookup returns CDR1 MNHEY and CDR2 SMNVEV (reference sequence). The CDR3 loop spans 15 amino acids. Between the trimmed V and J ends, which lost 5 bases and 5 bases, there was a span of 18 bases. The CDR3 loop is CASSKGGTTTETQYF. CDR3 bases: TGTGCCAGCAGTAAAGGGGGGACTACGACGGAGACCCAGTACTTC.

The CDR3 region has the DNA TGTGCCAGCAGCCCCCGACAGGCCTCCACTGAAGCTTTCTTT. Encoded protein: CASSPRQASTEAFF. The J gene is TRBJ1-1, the V gene TRBV7-2; maybe TRBD1 (6 bases). Germline V CDR1 and CDR2: SGHTA, FQGNSA. The V and J ends lost 5 bases and 4 bases respectively, with 14 bases between them. The length of the CDR3 is 14 residues.

The chain uses TRBV4-2 and TRBJ1-2, with D maybe TRBD1 (5 bases). The length of the CDR3 is 15 residues. Germline V gives CDR1 LGHNA, CDR2 YNFKEQ. V shed 0 bases and J shed 3 bases, with 11 bases lying between them. CDR3 sequence (DNA): TGTGCCAGCAGCCAAGATCCTGGGGCCGACTATGGCTACACCTTC. This sequence encodes CASSQDPGADYGYTF.

This sequence joins TRBV6-1 and TRBJ2-5; D is unresolved. CDR3 length: 15 amino acids. CDR1 is MNHNS, CDR2 SASEGT, per germline. Trimming took off 0 bases at V and 1 base at J, with 9 bases between the two ends. The CDR3 nucleotides are TGTGCCAGCAGTGAAGCAGAGATGCCCCAAGAGACCCAGTACTTC. This codes for CASSEAEMPQETQYF.

The chain is built from TRBV5-6 and TRBJ2-5, with 11 bases matching TRBD1. CDR1 and CDR2 (germline): SGHDT, YYEEEE. J gave up 0 bases and V 3 bases, and 7 bases lay outside the gene matches. This CDR3 region has 17 residues. The CDR3 reads CASSSRDRGNDQETQYF. CDR3 coding DNA: TGTGCCAGCAGCTCCCGGGACAGGGGGAATGACCAAGAGACCCAGTACTTC. Together with reference TRBV5-6 and TRBJ2-5, the CDR3 gives the full variable domain: DAGVTQSPTHLIKTRGQQVTLRCSPKSGHDTVSWYQQALGQGPQFIFQYYEEEERQRGNFPDRFSGHQFPNYSSELNVNALLLGDSALYLCASSSRDRGNDQETQYFGPGTRLLVL.

The chain uses TRBV28 and TRBJ1-2; TRBD1 matches 7 bases. Germline CDR1 and CDR2: MDHEN and SYDVKM. J was trimmed by 4 bases and V by 2 bases; bases with no gene match: 1. CDR3 length: 13 amino acids. The CDR3 nucleotides are TGTGCCAGCAGTTTAGGGACAGTCTATGGCTACACCTTC. Amino acid sequence: CASSLGTVYGYTF.

V usage is TRBV30 and J usage is TRBJ2-2; 7 nucleotides align to TRBD2. The V and J ends lost 4 bases and 4 bases, in that order; junction bases with no gene match: 12. Looked up from germline, CDR1 is GTSNPN and CDR2 is SVGIG (reference sequence). CDR3 size: 16 residues. In DNA form, the CDR3 reads TGTGCCTGGAATCGTGAAGGCAGGGAGGGCACCGGGGAGCTGTTTTTT. Amino acids: CAWNREGREGTGELFF.

This chain joins TRBV15 and TRBJ1-2; the match to TRBD1 covers 7 bases. CDR1 and CDR2 (germline): LNHNV, YYDKDF (reference sequence). V shed 1 base, J shed 7 bases, and the junction held 3 bases outside the gene matches. The CDR3 is 13 amino acids. The CDR3 DNA reads as TGTGCCACCAGCAGAGTGGGACAGAGTGGCTACACCTTC. Translation: CATSRVGQSGYTF.

The chain combines TRBV5-4 with TRBJ2-3, with 10 bases lining up with TRBD2. CDR3 size: 15 residues. Per germline, CDR1 SGHNT and CDR2 YYREEE (reference sequence). Germline trimming cut 4 bases from V and 4 bases from J; bases unmatched to any gene: 6. CDR3 nucleotides: TGTGCCAGCAGCCAAGCGGGGGGGCTTTCAGATACGCAGTATTTT. Its translation: CASSQAGGLSDTQYF.

The gene calls are TRBV18 and TRBJ2-7; TRBD2 matches 15 bases. From germline, CDR1 is KGHSH and CDR2 LQKENI. CDR3 length equals 16 residues. The V and J ends lost 2 bases and 5 bases, in that order; junction bases with no gene match: 4. Here the CDR3 reads CASSPRTSGGADEQYF. CDR3 coding DNA: TGTGCCAGCTCACCAAGGACTAGCGGGGGGGCAGACGAGCAGTACTTC.

The gene calls are TRBV6-5 and TRBJ2-7; 8 bases are a match to TRBD1. V trimming: 9 bases; J trimming: 3 bases; junction bases outside the gene matches: 4. CDR1 is MNHEY, CDR2 SVGAGI, per germline. The CDR3 sequence is 12 residues long. CDR3 DNA sequence: TGTGCCAGTTGGACAGGGAGCTACGAGCAGTACTTC. Its protein is CASWTGSYEQYF.